The text below deals with one T cell receptor (beta chain). Its antigen is currently not known. Base qualities are not recorded, but no much larger clone differs from it by a single base. The data belong to a study of cytomegalovirus exposure and HLA in healthy donors (dated by TCRdb to the late 2010s). About the full investigation: An earlier analysis of approximately 590 of the donors reported 250 to 300 Gb of sequence data and approximately 110 million unique TCR beta sequences from 150 million to 200 million T cells. The number of donors typed differed by locus, with 629-630 for A, B, C, DRB1 and DQB1, roughly 520 for DQA1, about 610 for DPA1, and some 470 for DPB1. A later analysis re-analyzed previously published TCR beta repertoires from 650 to 800 donors and added high-resolution HLA genotyping to study TCR occurrence patterns. The T cell repertoires of some 670 subjects were profiled by immunosequencing and related to cytomegalovirus serostatus. HLA typing included class I and class II loci at four-digit resolution. Of the roughly 400 genotyped donors, over 70% fell in the genetic ancestry cluster associated with self-reported Caucasian donors. Roughly 5 DR-DQ haplotypes were handled as single units for association and clustering, since linkage in the cohort was strong. The later analysis used no new phenotypic data to find candidate immune exposures, relying instead on TCR beta sequences and their occurrence across donors. A later genetic analysis took genome-wide SNP genotypes for about 55% of the roughly 700 donors and used that subset as a discovery cohort. The study was designed to test whether signatures of past pathogen exposure could be identified by cataloging public T cell receptors. Donor age, sex, ethnicity and CMV serostatus were compiled together with the repertoire data. A separate validation cohort of over 95 different subjects was used in addition to the approximately 640-subject first cohort. In an earlier analysis of roughly 580 of the donors, high-throughput TCR beta sequencing was used to judge whether each TCR beta V gene segment behaved as functional or pseudogenic. High-throughput TCR immunosequencing, statistical association of individual TCRs with disease status, and machine learning were combined to predict cytomegalovirus infection status. Among around 400 genotyped donors of the cohort, an average of about 240,000 unique TCR beta nucleotide sequences were sequenced per donor, 15% to 20% of them non-productive. All discovery cohort repertoires had been generated on a single sequencing platform. An early release covering about 600 HLA-typed donors comprised 250 to 350 gigabases of sequencing data and about 90 million unique TCR sequences. What the research found in general, with its limitations: In vitro tests confirmed that a few of the cytomegalovirus-associated TCR beta chains recognize cytomegalovirus antigens. Sequencing depth was assumed to be roughly uniform across donors in the presence/absence analyses, though that assumption may not hold. In a later genetic analysis, a missense DCLRE1C variant was associated with V-gene and J-gene trimming of TCR beta chains, and the association was replicated in an independent cohort. Broadly in line with IMGT annotations, most TCR beta V segments showed up in productive rearrangements about 90% or about 30% of the time in an earlier analysis of several hundred of the donors. The study listed 164 TCR beta chains as associated with cytomegalovirus. In this cohort, only TCR beta chains were sequenced, and detectable features were limited by the absence of alpha or paired-chain data. Because counts were too low, roughly 16 rarely observed V segments, including chromosome 9 orphons, were left out of the earlier analysis of 587 of the donors. A later analysis found that TCR association rates varied across HLA loci, with DRB1 alleles showing the most associated TCRs and HLA-C alleles the fewest. Because HLA typing was unavailable for some donors at each locus, only the typed subset was used in association tests. A later analysis associated 15,000 to 20,000 TCR beta sequences with specific HLA alleles at a false discovery rate of 0.05. In a later analysis, most CMV-associated TCR beta chains were found to appear HLA-restricted, with HLA associations seemingly driven largely by CMV exposure. A further reported finding was that TCR beta sequences accurately predicted the HLA-A and HLA-B alleles for most subjects in the first cohort. The classifier was reported to diagnose cytomegalovirus status with high specificity and sensitivity in both the original cohort and the validation cohort. Correlated functional status among segregating V segments might be attributable to linkage disequilibrium, but an unknown experimental factor could not be ruled out. The sequencing pipeline was judged likely to have produced a cluster of highly shared sequence variants as a technical artifact. Most TCR sequences were observed very rarely across donors, whereas some public TCRs were present in many individuals. In a later analysis, HLA-associated TCR beta chains showed more clonal expansion and lower generation probabilities than non-associated chains that were equally common. Several of the top co-occurrence clusters appeared to be linked to parvovirus B19, influenza, CMV and Epstein-Barr virus, according to a later analysis. The 87-base-pair reads could not distinguish some IMGT-functional V segments, including TRBV6-2 and TRBV6-3, so those segments were excluded. Immune exposure information for the cohort was limited to CMV serostatus. In a later genetic analysis, fewer N-insertions in productive TCRs were reported among donors in an Asian-associated ancestry cluster than the roughly 700-donor mean. When HLA alleles, especially DR and DQ, strongly co-occurred, TCR associations were difficult to assign to individual alleles. According to the authors, the approach could potentially be generalized to other disease states and immunological phenotypes.

CDR3 length: 12 amino acids, cysteine to phenylalanine. Here the CDR3 DNA is all that survives: 36 bases in frame from base 1. The germline V gene encodes CDR1 SNHLY and CDR2 FYNNEI. The junction shows trimming of 6 bases on V and 5 bases on J, plus 10 bases between the germline ends. In total, more than 500 healthy bone marrow donors made up the cohort. All cohort members were sampled while nominally healthy, although unrecorded immune exposures were likely present. The donor tested CMV seronegative and was one of the 352 seronegative cohort members. A peripheral blood sample was provided by each donor, and peripheral blood mononuclear cells were used for TCR beta sequencing. Genomic DNA was extracted from the blood cell samples with the Qiagen DNeasy Blood Extraction Kit. Library creation used the immunoSEQ multiplex PCR assay. A mixture of 60 forward primers for TCR Vbeta segments and 13 reverse primers for TCR Jbeta segments was used in the multiplex PCR. The CDR3 region of rearranged TCR beta genes was amplified from genomic DNA with a multiplex PCR assay. The amplified TCR beta libraries were sequenced on the Illumina HiSeq System as 87-base-pair reads. Concerning the study's data processing: A later analysis tallied roughly 76 million unique TCR beta chains across the 666 repertoires, and approximately 12 million of those chains were shared by two or more donors. Raw reads were error-corrected and collapsed into unique sequences by a nearest-neighbor algorithm in which closely related sequences were merged to remove PCR and sequencing errors. To assign V, D and J gene segments, CDR3 sequences were aligned to IMGT reference sequences. Each retained sequence needed at least a six-nucleotide match to both a V gene segment and a J gene segment. Rearrangements were called productive when the CDR3 lacked stop codons and stayed in frame with V and J; all others were non-productive. CDR3 was defined by IMGT convention, running from the second conserved V-encoded cysteine to the conserved J-encoded phenylalanine. The earlier analysis of 500 to 600 of the donors excluded sequences that lacked an unambiguous match to a single V gene segment. In an earlier analysis of 587 of the donors, a V segment was called functional when productive rearrangements were above 56.7%, and segregating when the standard deviation between donors exceeded 5%. A statistical classification framework was developed to diagnose cytomegalovirus status using the catalog of TCR beta chain sequences. In a later analysis, V and J genes were assigned by comparing TCR nucleotide sequences against IMGT/GENE-DB human TR gene sequences. A later analysis assigned CDR3 sequences and most-parsimonious VDJ recombination scenarios with the TCRdist pipeline. A later analysis defined each TCR beta chain by its CDR3 amino acid sequence plus V-gene family, and excluded reads lacking a unique V-gene family. A later analysis removed several hundred highly shared, low-generation-probability nucleotide sequences to deal with suspected cross-contamination and a sequencing artifact. In a later analysis, a clonal expansion index was calculated for each public chain from normalized within-repertoire ranks of inferred template counts. In a later analysis, generation probabilities were computed with a VDJ recombination model fitted to out-of-frame rearrangements, and the resulting probabilities were checked against IGoR. Hypergeometric tests were used in a later analysis to score TCR-TCR, TCR-HLA and TCR-CMV co-occurrence, with a repertoire-size bias correction applied to the TCR pairs. To estimate false discovery rates, a later analysis permuted the HLA or CMV assignments 20 times. A later analysis grouped co-occurring TCRs with DBSCAN, adding TCRdist sequence similarity when clustering within HLA-allele-positive subsets. Repertoires with fewer than 30,000 or more than 120,000 public chains, plus five repertoires with anomalous nucleotide sharing, were excluded from co-occurrence clustering. The table was pulled from immuneACCESS by TCRdb, which kept in-frame rearrangements only. Such tables lose some clones; where checked, under half of the loss comes from unresolved V genes, and the rest has no known cause. The V and J calls and clone size are taken from that table; D and trimming were inferred from the DNA. Present in this sample are 250,000 to 350,000 clones, under 80% of which were seen just once. The ten largest clonotypes hold about 2.1% of the sample.

Recombination joined TRBV2 with TRBJ1-2; the D gene is unclear. The sequence was obtained from a female donor in good health and CMV-seronegative. The specimen sequenced was PBMCs. The DNA sequence is as follows: TGTGCCAGCAGACAAACAGCTTATGGCTACACCTTC. Its amino acids are CASRQTAYGYTF.